This T cell receptor (beta chain) was identified in a study of blood T cell repertoires in COVID-19. Whole-study context: Nucleic acid was either cDNA or gDNA, and it came from T cells, B-cell-depleted T cells, or PBMCs.

The CDR3 is 15 residues long. Germline V CDR1 and CDR2: SGHTA, FQGNSA. Trimming pared 2 bases from V and 7 bases from J, leaving 12 bases between. Method: immunoSEQ multiplex PCR; TCRdb's copy keeps in-frame clones and lacks some. The sample holds about 20,000 clones, 70% to 80% seen once. V is TRBV7-2 and J is TRBJ1-6; the D is unclear. The material sequenced was peripheral blood. This receptor was obtained from a man aged 80 or over with acute or convalescent COVID-19. The CDR3 DNA is TGTGCCAGCAGCTTATCCGGGATTGAGAATTCACCCCTCCACTTT. This codes for CASSLSGIENSPLHF.